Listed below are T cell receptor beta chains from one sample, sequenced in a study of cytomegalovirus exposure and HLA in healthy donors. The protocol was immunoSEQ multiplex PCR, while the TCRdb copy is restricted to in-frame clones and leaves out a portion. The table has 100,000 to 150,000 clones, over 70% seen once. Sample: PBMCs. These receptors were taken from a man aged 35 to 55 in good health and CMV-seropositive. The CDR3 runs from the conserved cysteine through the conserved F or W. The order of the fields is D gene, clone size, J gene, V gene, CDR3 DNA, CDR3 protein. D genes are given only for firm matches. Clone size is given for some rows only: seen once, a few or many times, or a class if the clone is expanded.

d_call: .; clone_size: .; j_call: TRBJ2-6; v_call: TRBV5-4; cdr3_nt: TGTGCCAGCAGCTTTACTGGGGCCAACGTCCTGACTTTC; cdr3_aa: CASSFTGANVLTF
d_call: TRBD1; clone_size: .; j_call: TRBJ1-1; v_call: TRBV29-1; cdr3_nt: TGCAGCGGGGACAGGGAATACACTGAAGCTTTCTTT; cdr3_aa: CSGDREYTEAFF
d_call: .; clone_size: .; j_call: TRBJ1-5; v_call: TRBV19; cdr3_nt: TGTGCCAGTAGTACCTCCCCGACAGGCCGGGGGCCCCAGCATTTT; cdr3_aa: CASSTSPTGRGPQHF
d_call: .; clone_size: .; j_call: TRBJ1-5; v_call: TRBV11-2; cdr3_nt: TGTGCCAGCAGCTTAGGAGCGGATCAGCCCCAGCATTTT; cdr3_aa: CASSLGADQPQHF
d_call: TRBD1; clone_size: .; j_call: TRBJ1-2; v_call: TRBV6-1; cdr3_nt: TGTGCCAGCAGTGCTTCGGGACAGAGAAACTATGGCTACACCTTC; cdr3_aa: CASSASGQRNYGYTF
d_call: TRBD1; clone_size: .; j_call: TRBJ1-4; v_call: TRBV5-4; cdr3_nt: TGTGCCAGCAGCTCCGGGACAGGGAGATGGGGTAATGAAAAACTGTTTTTT; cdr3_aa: CASSSGTGRWGNEKLFF
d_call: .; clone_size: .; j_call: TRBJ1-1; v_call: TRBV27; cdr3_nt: TGTGCCAGCAGTAAATCGGGAGGTACTGAAGCTTTCTTT; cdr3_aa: CASSKSGGTEAFF
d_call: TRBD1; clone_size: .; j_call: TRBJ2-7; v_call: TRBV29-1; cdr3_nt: TGCAGCGCCGAGAGGGGGCAGGGCGAGCAGTACTTC; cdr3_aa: CSAERGQGEQYF
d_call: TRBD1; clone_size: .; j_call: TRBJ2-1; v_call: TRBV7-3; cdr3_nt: TGTGCCAGCAGCTCCTCGACAGGGCTTGAGCAGTTCTTC; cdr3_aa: CASSSSTGLEQFF
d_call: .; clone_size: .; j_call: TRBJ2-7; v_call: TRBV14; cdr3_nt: TGTGCCAGCAGCCAAGGGGCTAGGGCGGGCGAGCAGTACTTC; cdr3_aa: CASSQGARAGEQYF
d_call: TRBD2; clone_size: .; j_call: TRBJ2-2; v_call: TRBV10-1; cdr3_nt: TGCGCCAGCAGTGAACTAGCGGGGGGCAACACCGGGGAGCTGTTTTTT; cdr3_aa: CASSELAGGNTGELFF
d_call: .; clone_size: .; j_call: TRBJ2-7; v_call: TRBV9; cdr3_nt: TGTGCCAGCAGCGTAGGAGGCTTGAGCTCCTACGAGCAGTACTTC; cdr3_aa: CASSVGGLSSYEQYF
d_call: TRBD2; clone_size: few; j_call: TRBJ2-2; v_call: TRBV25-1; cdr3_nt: TGTGCCAGCAGTCGCCGGCTAGCGGGGAGCACCGGGGAGCTGTTTTTT; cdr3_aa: CASSRRLAGSTGELFF
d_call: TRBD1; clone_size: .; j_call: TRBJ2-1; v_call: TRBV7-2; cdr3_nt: TGTGCCAGCAGCTTAGGGACAGGTTCCTACAATGAGCAGTTCTTC; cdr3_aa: CASSLGTGSYNEQFF
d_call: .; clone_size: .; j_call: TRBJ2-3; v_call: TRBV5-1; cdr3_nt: TGCGCCAGCAGCTTGGGACAGGTAAAAGATACGCAGTATTTT; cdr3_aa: CASSLGQVKDTQYF
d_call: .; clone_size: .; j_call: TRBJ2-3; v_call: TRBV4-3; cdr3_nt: TGCGCCAGCAGCCAAGTAGCTCCGGTTGGTACGCAGTATTTT; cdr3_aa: CASSQVAPVGTQYF
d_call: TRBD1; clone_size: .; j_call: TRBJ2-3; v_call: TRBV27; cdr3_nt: TGTGCCAGCAGCACCCGACAGGGTGGCACAGATACGCAGTATTTT; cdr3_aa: CASSTRQGGTDTQYF
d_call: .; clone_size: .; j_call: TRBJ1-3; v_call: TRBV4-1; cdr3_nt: TGCGCCAGCAGCCAAGATTTGAGGATCTCTGGAAACACCATATATTTT; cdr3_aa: CASSQDLRISGNTIYF
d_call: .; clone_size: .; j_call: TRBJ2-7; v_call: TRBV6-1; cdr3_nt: TGTGCCAGCCTCCCGCAGGGGTGGAACGAGCAGTACTTC; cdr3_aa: CASLPQGWNEQYF
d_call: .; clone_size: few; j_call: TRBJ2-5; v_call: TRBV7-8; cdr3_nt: TGTGCCAGCAGCTCTCTACAGGGCGGGACCCAGTACTTC; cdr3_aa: CASSSLQGGTQYF
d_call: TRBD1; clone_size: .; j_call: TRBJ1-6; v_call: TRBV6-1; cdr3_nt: TGTGCCAGCAGGGTGGGACAGACTTCACCCCCCCACTTT; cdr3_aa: CASRVGQTSPPHF
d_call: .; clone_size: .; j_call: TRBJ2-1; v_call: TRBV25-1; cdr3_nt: TGTGCCAGCAGTGAACTATTAAGCTCCTACAATGAGCAGTTCTTC; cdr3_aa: CASSELLSSYNEQFF
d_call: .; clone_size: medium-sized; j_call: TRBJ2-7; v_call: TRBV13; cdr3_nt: TGTGCCAGCAGCTCGTTCAGGGACTACGAGCAGTACTTC; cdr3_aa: CASSSFRDYEQYF
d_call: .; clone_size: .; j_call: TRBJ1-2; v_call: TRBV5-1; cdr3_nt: TGCGCCAGCAGCGACAACGTCGGGGAGTATGGCTACACCTTC; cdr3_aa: CASSDNVGEYGYTF
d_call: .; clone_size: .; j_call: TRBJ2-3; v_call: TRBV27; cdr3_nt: TGTGCCAGCAAAGGAGGGCGGCAGACACTCACAGATACGCAGTATTTT; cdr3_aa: CASKGGRQTLTDTQYF
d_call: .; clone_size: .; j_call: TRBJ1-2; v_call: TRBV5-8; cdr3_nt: TGTGCCAGCAGCTTGGGACAGCCGACCTATGGCTACACCTTC; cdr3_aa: CASSLGQPTYGYTF
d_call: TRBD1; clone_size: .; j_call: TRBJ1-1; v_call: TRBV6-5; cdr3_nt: TGTGCCAGCAGTTATTGGACAGGGCTGAACACTGAAGCTTTCTTT; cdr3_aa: CASSYWTGLNTEAFF